A single sample is the source of the 2 T cell receptor beta chains below, sequenced in a study of response to subunit inactivated influenza vaccine. TCRdb analysed the RT-PCR reads with MiXCR anew, one entry per CDR3 protein. The table lists about half a million distinct CDR3 sequences, about a tenth of them singletons, with over 9.5% in the top ten. The specimen was PBMCs from blood, collected roughly 46 days after vaccination. Every receptor here comes from a middle-aged man who received an inactivated influenza vaccine.

This clonotype showed up many times. The V gene is TRBV5-1, the J gene TRBJ2-5; 7 bases fit TRBD1. From germline, CDR1 is SGHRS and CDR2 YFSETQ. The CDR3 runs 14 residues. The V segment lost 3 bases and the J segment 3 bases; nucleotides outside the gene matches: 5. The CDR3 sequence: CASSSGTAKETQYF. The CDR3 nucleotides are TGCGCCAGCAGCTCGGGGACAGCTAAAGAGACCCAGTACTTC.

This clonotype was counted ten times or more. V is TRBV11-2 and J is TRBJ1-6; D uncertain. Germline V gives CDR1 SGHAT, CDR2 FQNNGV. CDR3 length: 16 residues. The germline V and J ends were trimmed by 1 base and 10 bases, with 17 bases remaining between them. The CDR3 loop is CASSLVALGGGSPLHF. CDR3 DNA sequence: TGTGCCAGCAGCTTAGTAGCCCTAGGTGGCGGGTCACCCCTCCACTTT.